This T cell receptor (beta chain) came from a study of T-cell memory formation after mild COVID-19. Study summary: TCR clusters showed largely donor specificity. Study findings and constraints: Whereas later expanders leaned CD4+, clones contracting day 15 to 85 showed a balanced CD4/CD8 makeup. Prior to infection, memory already included some responding clones, suggesting cross-reactive memory joined.

TCRdb passed the 5' RACE reads through MiXCR, listing each CDR3 protein once. The sample has some 130,000 distinct CDR3 sequences, 20% to 25% seen once. CDR1 MNHNS and CDR2 SASEGT come from the germline V gene. Trimming pared 4 bases from V and 0 bases from J, leaving 15 bases between. The length of the CDR3 is 16 residues. Remarks on this clonotype: Its specificity is unknown.

The receptor was derived from an adult woman who had mild COVID-19 (a few samples of this study predate the infection). Cell type and time point are not known. This sequence joins TRBV6-1 and TRBJ1-1; D is unclear. The sequenced sample was PBMCs or a T cell subset sorted from them (not recorded which). The CDR3 region has the DNA TGTGCCAGCAGTGTCCTCAGCGGGCAGCTGAACACTGAAGCTTTCTTT. Translated: CASSVLSGQLNTEAFF.